This TCR beta chain comes out of a study of cytomegalovirus exposure and HLA in healthy donors. Germline V gene sequence: CDR1 SGHTA, CDR2 FQGTGA. V lost 5 bases and J lost 3; bases outside the gene matches: 14. The CDR3 is 19 residues long. With 60 Vbeta and 13 Jbeta primers, the PCR was carried out. The repertoire was sequenced with immunoSEQ multiplex PCR; TCRdb's copy has only in-frame clones and lacks some. The repertoire holds roughly 100,000 clones, with about 83% as singletons. The chain couples TRBV7-3 to TRBJ2-1, with 12 positions matching TRBD2. The origin of this receptor is a young man in good health and CMV-seronegative. The sequenced sample consisted of PBMCs. CDR3 residues: CASSILGTSGRRGYNEQFF. The DNA of the CDR3 is TGTGCCAGCAGCATCCTTGGGACTAGCGGGCGACGGGGCTACAATGAGCAGTTCTTC.